The clone carrying this T cell receptor beta chain is a singleton in its sample. This specimen comes from a study of control samples from healthy donors and cancer patients. From germline, CDR1 is SQVTM and CDR2 ANQGSEA. The junction had 6 bases not matched to a gene; V was cut back by 3 bases and J by 7 bases. This CDR3 contains 13 residues. TCRdb's copy holds only in-frame clones and misses some; the assay was immunoSEQ multiplex PCR. The sample holds around 140,000 clones, more than 80% seen once. The V and J genes are TRBV29-1 and TRBJ1-3; 7 bases fit TRBD1. The sequenced sample consisted of blood. The sequence was obtained from a middle-aged man in good health. In DNA form, the CDR3 reads TGCAGCGTTGAGACCCAGGGGGGTAACACCATATATTTT. Protein product: CSVETQGGNTIYF.